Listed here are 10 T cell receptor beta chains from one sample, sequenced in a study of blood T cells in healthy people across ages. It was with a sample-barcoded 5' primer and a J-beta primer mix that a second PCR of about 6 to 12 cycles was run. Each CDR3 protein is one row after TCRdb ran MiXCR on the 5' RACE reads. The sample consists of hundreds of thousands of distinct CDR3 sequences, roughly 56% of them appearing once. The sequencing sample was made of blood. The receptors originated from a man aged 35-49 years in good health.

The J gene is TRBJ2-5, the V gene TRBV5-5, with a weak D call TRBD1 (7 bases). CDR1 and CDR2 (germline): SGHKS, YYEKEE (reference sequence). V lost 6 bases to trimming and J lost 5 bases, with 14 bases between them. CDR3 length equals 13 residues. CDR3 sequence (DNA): TGTGCCAGCACCCCCAGGGGGGAGGAGACCCAGTACTTC. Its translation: CASTPRGEETQYF.

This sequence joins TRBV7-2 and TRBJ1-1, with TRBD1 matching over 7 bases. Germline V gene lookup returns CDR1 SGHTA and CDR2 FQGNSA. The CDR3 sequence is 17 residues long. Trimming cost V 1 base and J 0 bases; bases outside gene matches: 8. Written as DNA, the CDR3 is TGTGCCAGCAGCTTAGTGTCCGGCGGGACAGTGAACACTGAAGCTTTCTTT. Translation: CASSLVSGGTVNTEAFF.

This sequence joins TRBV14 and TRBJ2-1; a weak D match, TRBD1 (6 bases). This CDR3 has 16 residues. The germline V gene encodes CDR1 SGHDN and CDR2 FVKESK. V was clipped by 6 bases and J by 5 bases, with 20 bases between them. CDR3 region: CASSMNRAYIDNEQFF. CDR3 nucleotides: TGTGCCAGCAGTATGAACAGGGCCTATATCGACAATGAGCAGTTCTTC.

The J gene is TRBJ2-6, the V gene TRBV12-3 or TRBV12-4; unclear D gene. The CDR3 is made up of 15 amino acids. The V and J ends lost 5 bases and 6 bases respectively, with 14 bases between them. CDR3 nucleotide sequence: TGTGCCAGCAGTCCCGAGGCAGTCGAGGCCAACGTCCTGACTTTC. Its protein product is CASSPEAVEANVLTF.

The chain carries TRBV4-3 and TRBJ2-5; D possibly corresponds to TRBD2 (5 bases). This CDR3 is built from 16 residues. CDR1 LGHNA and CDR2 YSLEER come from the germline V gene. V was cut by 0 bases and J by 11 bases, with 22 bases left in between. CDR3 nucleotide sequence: TGCGCCAGCAGCCAAGAAGAGCGGTTCCCTCGCAATGAGCAGTACTTC. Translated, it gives CASSQEERFPRNEQYF.

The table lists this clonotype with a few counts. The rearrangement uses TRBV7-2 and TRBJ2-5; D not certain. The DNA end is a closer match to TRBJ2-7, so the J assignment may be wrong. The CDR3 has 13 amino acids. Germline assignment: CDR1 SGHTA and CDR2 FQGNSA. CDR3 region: CASSLQQKYEQYF. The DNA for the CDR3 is TGTGCCAGCAGCTTACAGCAGAAATACGAGCAGTACTTC.

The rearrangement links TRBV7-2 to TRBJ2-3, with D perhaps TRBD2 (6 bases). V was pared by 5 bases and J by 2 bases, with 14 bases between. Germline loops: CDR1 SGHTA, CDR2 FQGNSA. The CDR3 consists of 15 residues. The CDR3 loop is CASSPTGTYTDTQYF. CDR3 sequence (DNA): TGTGCCAGCAGCCCAACCGGGACTTACACAGATACGCAGTATTTT.

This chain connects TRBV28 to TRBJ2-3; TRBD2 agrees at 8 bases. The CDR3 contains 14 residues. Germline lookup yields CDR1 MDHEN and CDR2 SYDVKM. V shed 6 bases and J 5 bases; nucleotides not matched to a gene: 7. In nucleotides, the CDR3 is TGTGCCAGCAGAAAGCGGGGGCGGGGAGATACGCAGTATTTT. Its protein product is CASRKRGRGDTQYF.

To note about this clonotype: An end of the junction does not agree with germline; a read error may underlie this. CDR3 sequence: CASSPGGTSGGNVQFF. CDR3 DNA: TGTGCCAGCAGCCCCGGAGGGACTAGCGGGGGGAATGTGCAGTTCTTC. This chain links TRBV4-2 with TRBJ2-1; the match to TRBD2 covers 15 bases. This CDR3 spans 16 amino acids. Germline values: CDR1 LGHNA, CDR2 YNFKEQ.

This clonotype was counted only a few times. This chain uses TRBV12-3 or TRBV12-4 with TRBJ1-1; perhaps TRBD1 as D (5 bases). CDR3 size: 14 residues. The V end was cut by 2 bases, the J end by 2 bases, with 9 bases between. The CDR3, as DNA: TGTGCCAGCAGTTTATTACAGGACAACACTGAAGCTTTCTTT. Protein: CASSLLQDNTEAFF.